Listed here are 9 T cell receptor beta chains from one sample, sequenced in a study of cytomegalovirus exposure and HLA in healthy donors. The PCR ran on 60 Vbeta and 13 Jbeta primers. The table came from immunoSEQ multiplex PCR; TCRdb's copy has only in-frame clones and leaves some out. The data show some 160,000 clones, approximately 76% seen once. Sequences were obtained from PBMCs. The receptors stem from a woman aged 18-29 years in good health and CMV-seropositive.

The V gene is TRBV10-1, the J gene TRBJ2-3, with 11 bases aligning to TRBD2. In germline, CDR1 is WNHNN, CDR2 SYGVQD (reference sequence). The CDR3 totals 16 residues. V shed 8 bases and J 2 bases; nucleotides not matched to a gene: 9. The DNA of the CDR3 is TGCGCCAGCCCCCGACTAGCGGGGCCCCTCACAGATACGCAGTATTTT. Translated: CASPRLAGPLTDTQYF.

The chain is built from TRBV6-1 and TRBJ1-4; TRBD1 is a possible D gene (5 bases). Trimming stripped 6 bases from V and 2 bases from J, with 13 bases between. The CDR3 is 15 amino acids. Germline CDR1 MNHNS, CDR2 SASEGT. DNA for the CDR3: TGTGCCAGCAGCGATACTGGGGGGACTAATGAAAAACTGTTTTTT. This translates into CASSDTGGTNEKLFF.

CDR3 sequence reads: CASSFNSPGEKLFF. For the CDR3, the DNA is TGTGCCAGCAGTTTCAACAGTCCTGGTGAAAAACTGTTTTTT. The chain combines TRBV28 with TRBJ1-4; D gene unclear. Germline V gene sequence: CDR1 MDHEN, CDR2 SYDVKM. The CDR3 has 14 residues. V lost 3 bases and J lost 7, with 12 bases in between.

The chain combines TRBV10-3 with TRBJ1-3; TRBD1 is a possible D gene (5 bases). Germline CDR1 and CDR2: ENHRY and SYGVKD. V was pared by 0 bases and J by 0 bases, with 18 bases between. The CDR3 runs 19 residues. The CDR3 sequence: CAISESFGGGTHSGNTIYF. The CDR3, as DNA: TGTGCCATCAGTGAGTCGTTTGGGGGAGGAACCCACTCTGGAAACACCATATATTTT.

This chain links TRBV2 with TRBJ2-7; TRBD1 agrees at 8 bases. The CDR3 is 14 residues long. The J segment lost 0 bases and the V segment lost 10 bases, leaving 8 bases of the junction unmatched. From germline, CDR1 is SNHLY and CDR2 FYNNEI. CDR3 loop: CATEGQGNSYEQYF. Here the CDR3 DNA reads TGTGCCACCGAAGGACAGGGCAACTCCTACGAGCAGTACTTC. The full variable domain, completed using reference TRBV2 and TRBJ2-7, is EPEVTQTPSHQVTQMGQEVILRCVPISNHLYFYWYRQILGQKVEFLVSFYNNEISEKSEIFDDQFSVERPDGSNFTLKIRSTKLEDSAMYFCATEGQGNSYEQYFGPGTRLTVT.

This clone occurred a few times. The rearrangement links TRBV19 to TRBJ1-6, with D hard to call. This CDR3 is built from 15 residues. The germline V gene has CDR1 LNHDA and CDR2 SQIVND (reference sequence). Trimming shortened V by 3 bases and J by 6 bases, and 12 bases separated the two germline ends. The CDR3 protein is CASSIEALSNSPLHF. CDR3 DNA: TGTGCCAGTAGTATTGAAGCACTCTCTAATTCACCCCTCCACTTT.

V is TRBV6-5 and J is TRBJ1-2; TRBD1 matches at 10 bases. V lost 7 bases, J lost 3 bases, and 5 bases stayed unmatched. CDR3 length equals 14 residues. Germline-derived CDR1 and CDR2 are MNHEY and SVGAGI. The CDR3 DNA reads TGTGCCAGCACCACCGGGACAGGGGACTATGGCTACACCTTC. Its translation is CASTTGTGDYGYTF.

The chain links TRBV9 to TRBJ2-7; 7 nucleotides align to TRBD2. CDR1 SGDLS and CDR2 YYNGEE come from the germline V gene. The CDR3 has 13 amino acids. The trim removed 3 bases at V and 4 bases at J, leaving 4 bases unmatched. The CDR3 coding sequence is TGTGCCAGCAGCGGGGAGGGTGGGTACGAGCAGTACTTC. Encoded protein: CASSGEGGYEQYF.

This clone was observed once. The rearrangement links TRBV2 to TRBJ2-7; D is undetermined. Trimming removed 7 bases from V and 3 bases from J, with 10 bases in between. Looked up from germline, CDR1 is SNHLY and CDR2 is FYNNEI. There are 12 residues in the CDR3. CDR3 in amino acids: CASKATLYEQYF. The CDR3 DNA is TGTGCCAGCAAAGCAACCCTCTACGAGCAGTACTTC.